The clone carrying this T cell receptor (beta chain) was seen a handful of times. What it binds is not known. Via MiXCR, TCRdb re-called the 5' RACE reads, giving one row per CDR3 protein. Of a few hundred thousand distinct CDR3 sequences listed, about 15% are singletons. This record belongs to a study of CD8 T cells in ankylosing spondylitis. Study observations and caveats: Reportedly, matched ankylosing spondylitis synovial fluid was significantly enriched for disease-linked clones. It appeared that ankylosing spondylitis blood was characterized by a TCR beta motif of roughly 8 highly homologous variants.

Germline loops: CDR1 GTSNPN, CDR2 SVGIG (reference sequence). J gave up 6 bases and V 0 bases, and 5 bases lay outside the gene matches. This CDR3 comprises 15 residues. The TCR sequence derives from a male donor with ankylosing spondylitis. This chain uses TRBV30 with TRBJ1-5, with 10 nucleotides matching TRBD1. Sequencing input: blood, either unsorted or a sorted T cell fraction (not recorded which). Here the CDR3 reads CAWSVAGTGVQPQHF. The CDR3 bases are TGTGCCTGGAGTGTAGCCGGGACAGGGGTTCAGCCCCAGCATTTT.